The T cell receptor (beta chain) described here comes from a study of cytomegalovirus exposure and HLA in healthy donors. On the study more broadly: Unique TCRs numbering 75 million to 95 million, obtained from HLA-typed donors, made up an early data release.

Primers: 60 Vbeta forward and 13 Jbeta reverse. Assay used: immunoSEQ multiplex PCR; TCRdb lists only in-frame clones, some missing. The sample has fewer than 250,000 clones, 79% seen once. Study-level findings and limits: Investigators reported about 160 TCR beta chains as tied to cytomegalovirus. A later analysis found common viral pathogens apparently linked to several of the most significant clusters.

Remarks on this clone: The antigen remains unidentified.

When sampled, the donors appeared nominally healthy, though they likely had unrecorded immune exposures. With 0 bases clipped from V and 1 base from J, the junction kept 5 bases outside the gene matches. The CDR3 is 16 amino acids. CDR1 and CDR2 from the germline V gene are SGHRS and YFSETQ. The rearrangement joins TRBV5-1 to TRBJ2-5, with TRBD1 identical over 8 bases. Material: PBMCs. This sequence originates from a woman under 30 in good health and CMV-seronegative. DNA for the CDR3: TGCGCCAGCAGCTTGGGGGACAGGCTGCCCCAAGAGACCCAGTACTTC. This codes for CASSLGDRLPQETQYF.